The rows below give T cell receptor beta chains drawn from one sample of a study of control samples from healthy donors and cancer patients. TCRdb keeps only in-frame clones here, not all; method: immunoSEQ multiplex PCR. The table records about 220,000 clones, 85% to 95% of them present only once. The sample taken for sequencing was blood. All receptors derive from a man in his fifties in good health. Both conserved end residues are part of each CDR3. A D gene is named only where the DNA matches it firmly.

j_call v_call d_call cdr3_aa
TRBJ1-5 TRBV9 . CASSPVGDNNQPQHF
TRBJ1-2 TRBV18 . CASSPREGLDYTF
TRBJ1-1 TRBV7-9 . CASSPDSNTEAFF
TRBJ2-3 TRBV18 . CASSLRMYGTDTQYF
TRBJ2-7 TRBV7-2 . CASSLFKLSYEQYF
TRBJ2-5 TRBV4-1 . CASSQESGSQTQYF
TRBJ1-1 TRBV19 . CASSLGGGSYTEAFF
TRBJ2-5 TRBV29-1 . CSPMRGKTQYF
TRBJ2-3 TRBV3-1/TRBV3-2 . CASSQNTDSWATQYF
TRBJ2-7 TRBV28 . CASSLSSTGSYEQYF
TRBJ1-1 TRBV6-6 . CASSHGGVTEAFF
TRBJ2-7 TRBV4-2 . CASSQEGGIEQYF
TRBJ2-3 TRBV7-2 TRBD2 CASSLKRGPRDTQYF
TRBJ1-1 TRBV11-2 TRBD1 CASSRPGTGMNTEAFF
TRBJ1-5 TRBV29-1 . CSVGGDQPQHF
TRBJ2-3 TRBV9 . CASSAETSNKQYF
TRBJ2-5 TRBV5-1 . CASSLGGGTDWRAETQYF
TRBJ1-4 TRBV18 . CASSPKGPGEIEKLFF
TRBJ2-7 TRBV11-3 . CASSLGGPSSYEQYF
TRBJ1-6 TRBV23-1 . CASSVRGDNSPLHF
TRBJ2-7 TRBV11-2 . CASSLDRPGLSYEQYF
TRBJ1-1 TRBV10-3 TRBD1 CAIAGGQGATEAFF
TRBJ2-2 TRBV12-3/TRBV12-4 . CASSLGYTGELFF
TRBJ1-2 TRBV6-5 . CASRAPIVGYTF
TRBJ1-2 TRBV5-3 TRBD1 CARSLDSWGQGAYGYTF
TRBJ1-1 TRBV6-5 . CASLPRDNTEAFF
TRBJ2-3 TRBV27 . CASSNRDSRADTQYF
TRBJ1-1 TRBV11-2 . CASSFSGKKDTEAFF
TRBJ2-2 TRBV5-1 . CASSLDELNTGELFF
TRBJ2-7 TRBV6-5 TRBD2 CASSRGGPVSYEQYF
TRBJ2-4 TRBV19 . CASSIQAGSGENIQYF
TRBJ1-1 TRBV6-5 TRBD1 CATRTGIYTEAFF
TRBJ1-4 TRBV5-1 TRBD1 CASSTGIHRDRGDEKLFF
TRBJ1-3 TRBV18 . CASSPFQLESGNTIYF
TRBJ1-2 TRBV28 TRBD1 CASRAGTGFGYTF
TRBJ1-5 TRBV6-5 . CATCRGDNQPQHF